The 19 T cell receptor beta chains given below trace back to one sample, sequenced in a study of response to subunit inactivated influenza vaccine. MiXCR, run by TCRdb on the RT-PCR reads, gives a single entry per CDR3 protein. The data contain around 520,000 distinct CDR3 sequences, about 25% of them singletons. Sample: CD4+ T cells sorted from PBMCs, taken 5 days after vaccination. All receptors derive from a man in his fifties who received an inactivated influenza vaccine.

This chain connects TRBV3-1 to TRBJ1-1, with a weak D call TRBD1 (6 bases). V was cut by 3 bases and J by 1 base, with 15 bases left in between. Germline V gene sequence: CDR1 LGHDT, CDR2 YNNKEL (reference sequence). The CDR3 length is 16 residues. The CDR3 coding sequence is TGTGCCAGCAGCCACGACCCCGGGACATCGAACACTGAAGCTTTCTTT. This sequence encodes CASSHDPGTSNTEAFF.

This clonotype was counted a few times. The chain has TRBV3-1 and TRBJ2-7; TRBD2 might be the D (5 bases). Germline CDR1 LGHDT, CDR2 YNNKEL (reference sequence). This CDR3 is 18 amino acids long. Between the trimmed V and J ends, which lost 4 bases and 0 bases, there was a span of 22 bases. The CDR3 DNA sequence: TGTGCCAGCAGCCCTGACCCTCTAGGACGGAGGAGCTCCTACGAGCAGTACTTC. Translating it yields CASSPDPLGRRSSYEQYF.

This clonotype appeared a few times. The CDR3 DNA reads TGTGCCAGCAGCCCAGGGGCTTTGGTAGCGGGGGGCACAGATACGCAGTATTTT. This gives the protein CASSPGALVAGGTDTQYF. J is TRBJ2-3 and V is TRBV4-2; TRBD2 agrees at 9 bases. Germline V gives CDR1 LGHNA, CDR2 YNFKEQ. Losses at the gene ends were 4 bases for V and 1 base for J; bases not matched to a gene: 12. This CDR3 has 18 amino acids.

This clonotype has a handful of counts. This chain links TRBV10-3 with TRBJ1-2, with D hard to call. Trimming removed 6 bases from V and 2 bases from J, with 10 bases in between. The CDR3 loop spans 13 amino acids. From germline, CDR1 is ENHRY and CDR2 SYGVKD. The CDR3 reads CAISPDGNYGYTF. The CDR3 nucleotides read TGTGCCATCAGCCCCGACGGAAACTATGGCTACACCTTC.

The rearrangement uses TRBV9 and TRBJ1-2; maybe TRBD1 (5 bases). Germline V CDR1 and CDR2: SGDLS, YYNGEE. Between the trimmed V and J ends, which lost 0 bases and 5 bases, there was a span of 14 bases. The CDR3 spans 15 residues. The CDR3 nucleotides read TGTGCCAGCAGCGTAGGTGCGTGGCAGGGATATGGCTACACCTTC. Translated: CASSVGAWQGYGYTF.

Here the CDR3 DNA reads TGTGCCAGCAGTGGGTTAGGTTCACCCCTCCACTTT. Translating it yields CASSGLGSPLHF. This chain links TRBV6-1 with TRBJ1-6, with D uncertain. The CDR3 is made up of 12 amino acids. The germline V and J ends were trimmed by 4 bases and 9 bases, with 7 bases remaining between them. Germline V gives CDR1 MNHNS, CDR2 SASEGT.

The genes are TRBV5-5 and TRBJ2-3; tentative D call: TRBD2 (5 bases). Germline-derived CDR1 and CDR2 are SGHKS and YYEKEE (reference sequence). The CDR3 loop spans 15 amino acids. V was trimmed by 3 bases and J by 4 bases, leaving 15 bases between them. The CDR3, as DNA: TGTGCCAGCAGCTCGAGACTAAGTGGCGCAGATACGCAGTATTTT. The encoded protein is CASSSRLSGADTQYF.

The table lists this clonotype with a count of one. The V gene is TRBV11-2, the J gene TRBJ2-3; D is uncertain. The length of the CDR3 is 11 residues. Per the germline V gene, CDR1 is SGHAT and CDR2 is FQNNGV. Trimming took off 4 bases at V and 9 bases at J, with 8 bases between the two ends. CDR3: CASSSLLTQYF. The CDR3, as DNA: TGTGCCAGCAGCTCTTTGTTAACGCAGTATTTT.

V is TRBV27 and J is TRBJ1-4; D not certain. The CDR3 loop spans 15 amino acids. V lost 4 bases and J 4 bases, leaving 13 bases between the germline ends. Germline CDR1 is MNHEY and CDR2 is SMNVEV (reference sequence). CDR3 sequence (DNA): TGTGCCAGCAGTTCCGCAGGCAGCCGTAATGAAAAACTGTTTTTT. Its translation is CASSSAGSRNEKLFF. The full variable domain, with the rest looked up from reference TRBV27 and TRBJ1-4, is EAQVTQNPRYLITVTGKKLTVTCSQNMNHEYMSWYRQDPGLGLRQIYYSMNVEVTDKGDVPEGYKVSRKEKRNFPLILESPSPNQTSLYFCASSSAGSRNEKLFFGSGTQLSVL.

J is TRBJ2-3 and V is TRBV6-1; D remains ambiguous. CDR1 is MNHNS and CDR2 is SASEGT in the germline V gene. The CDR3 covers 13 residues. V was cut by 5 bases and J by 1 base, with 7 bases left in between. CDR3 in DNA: TGTGCCAGCAGTCGTTTCGGCACAGATACGCAGTATTTT. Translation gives CASSRFGTDTQYF.

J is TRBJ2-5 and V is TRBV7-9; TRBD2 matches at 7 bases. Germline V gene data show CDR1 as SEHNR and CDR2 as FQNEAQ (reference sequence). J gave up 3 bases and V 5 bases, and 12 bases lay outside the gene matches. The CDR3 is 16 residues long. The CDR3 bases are TGTGCCAGCAGCCACATTTCGGCGGGGGATAAAGAGACCCAGTACTTC. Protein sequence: CASSHISAGDKETQYF.

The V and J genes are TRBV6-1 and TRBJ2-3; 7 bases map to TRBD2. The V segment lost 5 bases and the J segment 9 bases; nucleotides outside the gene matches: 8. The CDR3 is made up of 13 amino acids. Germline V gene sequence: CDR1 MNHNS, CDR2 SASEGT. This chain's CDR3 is CASSQTSARTQYF. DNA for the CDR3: TGTGCCAGCAGTCAAACTAGCGCTCGCACGCAGTATTTT.

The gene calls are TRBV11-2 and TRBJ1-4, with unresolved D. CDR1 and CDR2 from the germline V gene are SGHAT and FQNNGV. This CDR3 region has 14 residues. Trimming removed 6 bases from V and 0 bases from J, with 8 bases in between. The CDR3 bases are TGTGCCAGCAGGGGTCCTGCAACTAATGAAAAACTGTTTTTT. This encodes CASRGPATNEKLFF.

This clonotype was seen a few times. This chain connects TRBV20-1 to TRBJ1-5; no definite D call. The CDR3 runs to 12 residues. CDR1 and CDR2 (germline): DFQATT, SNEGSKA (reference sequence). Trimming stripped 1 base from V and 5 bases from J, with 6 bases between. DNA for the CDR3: TGCAGTGCTAGAGTTTTGGATCAGCCCCAGCATTTT. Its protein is CSARVLDQPQHF.

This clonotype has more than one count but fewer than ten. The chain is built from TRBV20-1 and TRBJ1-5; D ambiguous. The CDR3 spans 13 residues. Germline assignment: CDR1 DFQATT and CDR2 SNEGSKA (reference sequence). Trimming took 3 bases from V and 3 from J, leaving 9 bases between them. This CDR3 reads CSASVQNNQPQHF. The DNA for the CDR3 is TGCAGTGCTAGCGTGCAGAACAATCAGCCCCAGCATTTT.

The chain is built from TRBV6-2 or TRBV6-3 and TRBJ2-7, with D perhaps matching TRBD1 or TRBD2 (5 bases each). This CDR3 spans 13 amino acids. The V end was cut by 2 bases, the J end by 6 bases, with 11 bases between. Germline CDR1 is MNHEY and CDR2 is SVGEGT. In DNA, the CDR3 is TGTGCCAGCAGTTACCCGAAGGGGAGCGAGCAGTACTTC. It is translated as CASSYPKGSEQYF.

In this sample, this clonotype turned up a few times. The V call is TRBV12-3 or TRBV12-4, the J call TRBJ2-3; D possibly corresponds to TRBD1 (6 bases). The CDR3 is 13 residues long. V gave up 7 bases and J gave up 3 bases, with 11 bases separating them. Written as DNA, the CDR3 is TGTGCCAGCACCTCCAGGGGAACAGATACGCAGTATTTT. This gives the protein CASTSRGTDTQYF.

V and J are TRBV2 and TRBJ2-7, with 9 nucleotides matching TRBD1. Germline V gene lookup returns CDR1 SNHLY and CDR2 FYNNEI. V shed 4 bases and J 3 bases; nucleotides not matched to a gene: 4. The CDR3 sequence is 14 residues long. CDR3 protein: CASSGDRVLYEQYF. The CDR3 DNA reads TGTGCCAGCAGTGGGGACAGGGTTCTCTACGAGCAGTACTTC. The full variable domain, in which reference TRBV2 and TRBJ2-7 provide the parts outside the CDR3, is EPEVTQTPSHQVTQMGQEVILRCVPISNHLYFYWYRQILGQKVEFLVSFYNNEISEKSEIFDDQFSVERPDGSNFTLKIRSTKLEDSAMYFCASSGDRVLYEQYFGPGTRLTVT.

This chain's CDR3 is CASSQPPGGDGNTIYF. As DNA, the CDR3 is TGTGCCAGCAGCCAGCCCCCAGGGGGTGATGGAAACACCATATATTTT. This chain connects TRBV3-1 to TRBJ1-3; 7 bases align to TRBD1. The CDR3 sequence is 16 residues long. The junction had 8 bases not matched to a gene; V was cut back by 3 bases and J by 3 bases. The V gene's germline CDR1 is LGHDT and CDR2 YNNKEL (reference sequence).